This T cell receptor beta chain was obtained from a study of cytomegalovirus exposure and HLA in healthy donors. Study at large: The same platform as the approximately 730 first-cohort repertoires was used for the 130 or so validation repertoires, a later analysis reported. Study-wide results and limits: Rare sequences made up most TCRs, while some public TCRs were found in many donors. The study designated 164 TCR beta chains cytomegalovirus-associated.

Assay: immunoSEQ multiplex PCR; the TCRdb copy retains only in-frame clones and omits some. This sample has over 100,000 clones, with around 87% found just once. The germline V gene encodes CDR1 SGDLS and CDR2 YYNGEE. Trimming removed 0 bases at V and 2 bases at J, with 21 bases between. CDR3 size: 18 residues. Concerning this clone: As yet, its antigen is unknown.

Sequenced: PBMCs. The chain joins TRBV9 to TRBJ2-7; D possibly corresponds to TRBD1 (6 bases). The receptor comes from a woman aged 18-29 years in good health and CMV-seropositive. Here the CDR3 reads CASSVATGPVSPPYEQYF. The CDR3 region has the DNA TGTGCCAGCAGCGTAGCAACAGGGCCCGTATCGCCGCCCTACGAGCAGTACTTC.